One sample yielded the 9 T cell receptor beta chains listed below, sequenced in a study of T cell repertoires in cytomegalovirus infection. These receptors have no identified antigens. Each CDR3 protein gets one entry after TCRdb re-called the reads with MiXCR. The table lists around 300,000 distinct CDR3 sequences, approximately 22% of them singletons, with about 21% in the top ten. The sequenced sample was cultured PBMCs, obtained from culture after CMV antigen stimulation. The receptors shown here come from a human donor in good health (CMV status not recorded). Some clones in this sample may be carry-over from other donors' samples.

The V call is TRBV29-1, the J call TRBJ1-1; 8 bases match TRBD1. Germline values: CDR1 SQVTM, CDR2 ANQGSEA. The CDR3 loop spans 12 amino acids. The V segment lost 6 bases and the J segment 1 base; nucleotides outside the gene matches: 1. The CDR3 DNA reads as TGCAGCGTCGGGACAGGGAACACTGAAGCTTTCTTT. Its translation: CSVGTGNTEAFF.

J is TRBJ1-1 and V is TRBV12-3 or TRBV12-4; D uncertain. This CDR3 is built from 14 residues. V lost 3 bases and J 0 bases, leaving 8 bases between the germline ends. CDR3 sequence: CASSFQVMNTEAFF. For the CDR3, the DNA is TGTGCCAGCAGTTTTCAGGTCATGAACACTGAAGCTTTCTTT.

CDR3 DNA: TGTGCCAGCAGCTTAGCCTTTGGGGGAGCCTACAATGAGCAGTTCTTC. Translated, it gives CASSLAFGGAYNEQFF. The rearrangement uses TRBV11-1 and TRBJ2-1; either TRBD1 or TRBD2 may supply D (5 bases each). CDR1 is SGHAT, CDR2 FQDESV, per germline (reference sequence). The length of the CDR3 is 16 residues. V gave up 0 bases and J gave up 2 bases, with 11 bases separating them.

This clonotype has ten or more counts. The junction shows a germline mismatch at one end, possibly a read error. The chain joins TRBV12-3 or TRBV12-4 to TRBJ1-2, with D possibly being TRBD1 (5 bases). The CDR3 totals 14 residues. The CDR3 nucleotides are TGTGCCAGCAGCTTAGCAGGGATAAACTATGGCTACACCTTC. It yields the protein CASSLAGINYGYTF.

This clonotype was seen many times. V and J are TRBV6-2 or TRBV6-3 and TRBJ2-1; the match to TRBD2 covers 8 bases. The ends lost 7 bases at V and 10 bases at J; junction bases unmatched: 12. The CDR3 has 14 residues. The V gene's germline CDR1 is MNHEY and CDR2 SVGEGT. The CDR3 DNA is TGTGCCAGCAATAGAAAGGCGGGAGGCCCGGAGCAGTTCTTC. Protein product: CASNRKAGGPEQFF.

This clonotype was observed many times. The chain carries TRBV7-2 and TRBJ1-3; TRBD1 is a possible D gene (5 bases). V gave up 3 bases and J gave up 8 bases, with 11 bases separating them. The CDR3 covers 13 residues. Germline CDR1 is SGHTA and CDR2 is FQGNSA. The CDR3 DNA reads TGTGCCAGCAGCTTGGGACGTGGGGACACCATATATTTT. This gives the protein CASSLGRGDTIYF.

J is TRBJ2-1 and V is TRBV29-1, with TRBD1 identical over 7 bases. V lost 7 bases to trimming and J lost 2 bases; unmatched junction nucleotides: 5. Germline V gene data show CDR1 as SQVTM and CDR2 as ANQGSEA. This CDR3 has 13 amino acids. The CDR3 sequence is CSGDRVAYNEQFF. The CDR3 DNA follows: TGCAGCGGTGACAGGGTGGCCTACAATGAGCAGTTCTTC.

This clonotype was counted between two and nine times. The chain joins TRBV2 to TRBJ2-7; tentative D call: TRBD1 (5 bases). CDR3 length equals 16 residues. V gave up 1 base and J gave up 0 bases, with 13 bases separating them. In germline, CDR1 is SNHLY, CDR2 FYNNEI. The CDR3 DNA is TGTGCCAGCAGTGAAGAGGGGATATCCAGCTCCTACGAGCAGTACGTC. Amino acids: CASSEEGISSSYEQYV.

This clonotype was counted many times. The CDR3: CASSLVGAVMNTEAFF. DNA for the CDR3: TGTGCCAGCAGCTTAGTGGGGGCGGTCATGAACACTGAAGCTTTCTTT. The V gene is TRBV7-8, the J gene TRBJ1-1; a weak D match, TRBD1 (6 bases). There are 16 residues in the CDR3. Trimming pared 1 base from V and 0 bases from J, leaving 12 bases between. From germline, CDR1 is SGHVS and CDR2 FQNEAQ.